The 23 T cell receptor beta chains reported below all come from one sample, sequenced in a study of vaccination and CD4 T cells after COVID-19. As for treatment: roughly 10-day PBMC culture with coronavirus spike peptide pools or control peptides (ViraFEST assay). The Oncomine TCR Beta short-read assay sequenced DNA from cultured CD4+ T cells. TCRdb itself ran the PCR reads through MiXCR, one entry per CDR3 protein. Seen here are 22,000 or so distinct CDR3 sequences, approximately 32% observed once, and the top ten hold 9.5% to 15%. No cognate antigen is known for these TCRs. The sample was cultured CD4+ T cells from blood. All receptors derive from a human donor with COVID-19.

This clonotype occurred a few times. The genes are TRBV5-1 and TRBJ1-6; the match to TRBD1 covers 8 bases. V was clipped by 4 bases and J by 4 bases; unmatched bases: 4. The CDR3 sequence is 15 residues long. From germline, CDR1 is SGHRS and CDR2 YFSETQ. The CDR3 spells CASSGGQAYNSPLHF. The DNA of the CDR3 is TGCGCCAGCAGCGGGGGACAGGCTTATAATTCACCCCTCCACTTT.

Only a few counts were recorded for this clonotype. The chain has TRBV6-4 and TRBJ2-5, with 10 bases that match TRBD2. Germline V CDR1 and CDR2: MRHNA, SNTAGT. CDR3 length: 16 residues. After removal of 3 bases from V and 2 bases from J, the junction contained 6 bases not matched to a gene. CDR3 DNA sequence: TGTGCCAGCAGTGATCTCACTAGCGGGGAACAAGAGACCCAGTACTTC. Amino acids: CASSDLTSGEQETQYF.

This clonotype qualifies as medium-sized. The V and J genes are TRBV9 and TRBJ2-7; no firm D call. The length of the CDR3 is 14 residues. Germline loops: CDR1 SGDLS, CDR2 YYNGEE. V lost 0 bases and J lost 3, with 10 bases in between. The chain's CDR3 is CASSVAYGNYEQYF. The CDR3 DNA follows: TGTGCCAGCAGCGTAGCTTACGGAAACTACGAGCAGTACTTC.

This sequence joins TRBV7-2 and TRBJ2-3; TRBD2 matches 12 bases. V trimming: 2 bases; J trimming: 2 bases; junction bases outside the gene matches: 2. The V gene's germline CDR1 is SGHTA and CDR2 FQGNSA. CDR3 length: 16 amino acids. As DNA, the CDR3 is TGTGCCAGCAGCTTAACTAGCGGGGGGAACACAGATACGCAGTATTTT. Protein product: CASSLTSGGNTDTQYF. Based on the CDR3 plus reference TRBV7-2 and TRBJ2-3, the full variable domain is GAGVSQSPSNKVTEKGKDVELRCDPISGHTALYWYRQSLGQGLEFLIYFQGNSAPDKSGLPSDRFSAERTGGSVSTLTIQRTQQEDSAVYLCASSLTSGGNTDTQYFGPGTRLTVL.

This clonotype was seen only a few times. This chain links TRBV7-6 with TRBJ1-1, with D perhaps TRBD1 (5 bases). From germline, CDR1 is SGHVS and CDR2 FNYEAQ. The V end lost 6 bases, the J end lost 1 base, and 9 bases lay between the germline ends. The CDR3 is made up of 13 amino acids. In DNA form, the CDR3 reads TGTGCCAGCAGTGCCCAGGGGAACACTGAAGCTTTCTTT. Protein product: CASSAQGNTEAFF. The full variable domain, in which reference TRBV7-6 and TRBJ1-1 provide the parts outside the CDR3, is GAGVSQSPRYKVTKRGQDVALRCDPISGHVSLYWYRQALGQGPEFLTYFNYEAQQDKSGLPNDRFSAERPEGSISTLTIQRTEQRDSAMYRCASSAQGNTEAFFGQGTRLTVV.

J is TRBJ1-1 and V is TRBV28; D is perhaps TRBD1 (6 bases). Trimming removed 1 base at V and 6 bases at J, with 9 bases between. This CDR3 has 13 amino acids. Germline V gene data show CDR1 as MDHEN and CDR2 as SYDVKM. In DNA form, the CDR3 reads TGTGCCAGCAGTTTATCGGGGGCCGCTGAAGCTTTCTTT. It translates to CASSLSGAAEAFF.

This chain links TRBV19 with TRBJ2-3; 12 positions match TRBD1. Germline V gene sequence: CDR1 LNHDA, CDR2 SQIVND (reference sequence). The V and J ends lost 5 bases and 5 bases, in that order; junction bases with no gene match: 8. The CDR3 extends over 16 amino acids. The CDR3 nucleotides read TGTGCCAGTAGTGCTCCCCGGGACAGGGGGCAAGATACGCAGTATTTT. Translating gives CASSAPRDRGQDTQYF.

The chain combines TRBV30 with TRBJ1-1, with a tentative D call TRBD1 (6 bases). Trimming shortened V by 7 bases and J by 3 bases, and 12 bases separated the two germline ends. Germline values: CDR1 GTSNPN, CDR2 SVGIG (reference sequence). CDR3 length: 12 residues. Here the CDR3 DNA reads TGTGCCTCACTCCCAGGGGACACTGAAGCTTTCTTT. Residues: CASLPGDTEAFF.

This rearrangement joins TRBV7-2 to TRBJ1-5, with 11 bases identical to TRBD1. CDR1 is SGHTA and CDR2 is FQGNSA in the germline V gene. Losses at the gene ends were 5 bases for V and 7 bases for J; bases not matched to a gene: 4. This CDR3 is built from 14 residues. For the CDR3, the DNA is TGTGCCAGCAGCGGGGACAGGGGGGAGCAGCCCCAGCATTTT. Its protein product is CASSGDRGEQPQHF. The whole variable domain, remainder taken from reference TRBV7-2 and TRBJ1-5, is GAGVSQSPSNKVTEKGKDVELRCDPISGHTALYWYRQSLGQGLEFLIYFQGNSAPDKSGLPSDRFSAERTGGSVSTLTIQRTQQEDSAVYLCASSGDRGEQPQHFGDGTRLSIL.

The rearrangement uses TRBV27 and TRBJ2-5; D remains unclear. From germline, CDR1 is MNHEY and CDR2 SMNVEV (reference sequence). V was clipped by 6 bases and J by 3 bases, with 5 bases between them. The CDR3 is 11 amino acids. CDR3 nucleotide sequence: TGTGCCAGCAGCACGAAAGAGACCCAGTACTTC. It codes for CASSTKETQYF.

This clonotype came up once. The rearrangement joins TRBV2 to TRBJ2-7; D uncertain. Germline V CDR1 and CDR2: SNHLY, FYNNEI. V was cut by 0 bases and J by 2 bases, with 11 bases left in between. The CDR3 runs 15 residues. Here the CDR3 DNA reads TGTGCCAGCAGTGAAGCGCTAATTTCCGCCTACGAGCAGTACTTC. Its protein product is CASSEALISAYEQYF. The variable domain in full, completed from reference TRBV2 and TRBJ2-7, reads EPEVTQTPSHQVTQMGQEVILRCVPISNHLYFYWYRQILGQKVEFLVSFYNNEISEKSEIFDDQFSVERPDGSNFTLKIRSTKLEDSAMYFCASSEALISAYEQYFGPGTRLTVT.

This clonotype was detected a few times. The chain carries TRBV6-1 and TRBJ2-3; D not resolved. Trimming took off 5 bases at V and 1 base at J, with 13 bases between the two ends. The CDR3 runs 15 residues. Germline CDR1 reads MNHNS; CDR2 reads SASEGT. DNA of the CDR3: TGTGCCAGCAGTCTCCCCGAGGATGGCACAGATACGCAGTATTTT. Translated, it gives CASSLPEDGTDTQYF.

The chain carries TRBV11-3 and TRBJ2-5, with 9 bases that match TRBD1. This CDR3 has 15 amino acids. Trimming took 1 base from V and 6 from J; bases not matched to a gene: 6. Per the germline V gene, CDR1 is SGHNT and CDR2 is YENEEA. CDR3 loop: CASSLVAGTGKTQYF. DNA of the CDR3: TGTGCCAGCAGCTTAGTAGCCGGGACAGGGAAGACCCAGTACTTC.

This clonotype showed up just a few times. The V gene is TRBV28, the J gene TRBJ1-5; D unresolved. This CDR3 region has 12 residues. Germline V CDR1 and CDR2: MDHEN, SYDVKM. Trimming removed 6 bases from V and 7 bases from J, with 10 bases in between. CDR3 protein: CASSVGAQPQHF. In nucleotides, the CDR3 is TGTGCCAGCAGCGTGGGAGCCCAGCCCCAGCATTTT.

This clonotype was counted between two and nine times. The junction departs from the called germline gene at one end, perhaps through a read error. The V and J genes are TRBV7-7 and TRBJ2-2; D is tentatively TRBD1 or TRBD2 (5 bases each). The CDR3 is 15 amino acids. Germline V lookup: CDR1 SSHAT, CDR2 FNYEAQ (reference sequence). The CDR3 bases are TGTGCTAGCAGCTACGCCGGGGCGTGGAACGGGGAGCTGTTTTTT. The encoded protein is CASSYAGAWNGELFF.

V and J are TRBV7-8 and TRBJ1-5; TRBD1 is a possible D gene (5 bases). With 8 bases removed from V and 3 bases from J, the gap between germline ends came to 11 bases. The germline CDR1 and CDR2 sequences are SGHVS and FQNEAQ. The CDR3 contains 13 residues. CDR3 region: CASLQGLNQPQHF. For the CDR3, the DNA is TGTGCCAGCCTTCAGGGACTCAATCAGCCCCAGCATTTT.

The chain links TRBV2 to TRBJ2-5; 7 bases agree with TRBD1. The germline CDR1 and CDR2 sequences are SNHLY and FYNNEI. The CDR3 totals 12 residues. V lost 8 bases, J lost 5 bases, and 5 bases stayed unmatched. This CDR3 reads CASQGDGETQYF. The CDR3 coding sequence is TGTGCCAGCCAGGGGGATGGGGAGACCCAGTACTTC.

As to this clonotype: One end of the junction is discordant with germline, which a read error may explain. The chain has TRBV7-8 and TRBJ1-1; 11 bases line up with TRBD1. This CDR3 is built from 14 residues. CDR1 and CDR2 from the germline V gene are SGHVS and FQNEAQ. CDR3 coding DNA: TGTGCCGGCAGCTTCGGACAGGGGGCCACTGAAGCTTTCTTT. It yields the protein CAGSFGQGATEAFF.

A few counts support this clonotype. In DNA, the CDR3 is TGCAGTGCTAGTTGGGTCGGACATTCACCCCTCCACTTT. It yields the protein CSASWVGHSPLHF. The chain joins TRBV20-1 to TRBJ1-6; D is undetermined. The CDR3 sequence is 13 residues long. V lost 3 bases and J 8 bases, leaving 11 bases between the germline ends. The germline V gene has CDR1 DFQATT and CDR2 SNEGSKA (reference sequence).

This chain connects TRBV2 to TRBJ2-2, with 8 bases lining up with TRBD2. This CDR3 has 16 residues. The ends lost 3 bases at V and 4 bases at J; junction bases unmatched: 7. Looked up from germline, CDR1 is SNHLY and CDR2 is FYNNEI. DNA for the CDR3: TGTGCCAGCAGTGACTCGGGGGGGGCCATCACCGGGGAGCTGTTTTTT. Amino acids: CASSDSGGAITGELFF.

The chain couples TRBV20-1 to TRBJ1-3; D possibly corresponds to TRBD1 (6 bases). The CDR3 has 15 residues. Germline V gives CDR1 DFQATT, CDR2 SNEGSKA (reference sequence). The V gene lost 6 bases and the J gene lost 0 bases, with 15 bases spanning the gap. CDR3 in DNA: TGCAGTGCCGCGGGAGGGGGACACTCTGGAAACACCATATATTTT. This translates into CSAAGGGHSGNTIYF.

This CDR3 reads CASSGDNNPGNTIYF. Here the CDR3 DNA reads TGTGCCAGCAGTGGCGATAATAACCCTGGAAACACCATATATTTT. V and J are TRBV6-1 and TRBJ1-3, with D unclear. CDR1 and CDR2 (germline): MNHNS, SASEGT. The CDR3 extends over 15 amino acids. V lost 4 bases, J lost 2 bases, and 12 bases lay in between.

J is TRBJ2-5 and V is TRBV11-2, with a weak D call TRBD2 (7 bases). Germline loops: CDR1 SGHAT, CDR2 FQNNGV. The CDR3 contains 14 residues. V lost 5 bases and J 5 bases, leaving 15 bases between the germline ends. CDR3 in amino acids: CASSPGGGGETQYF. CDR3 DNA sequence: TGTGCCAGCAGCCCAGGCGGGGGCGGGGAGACCCAGTACTTC.